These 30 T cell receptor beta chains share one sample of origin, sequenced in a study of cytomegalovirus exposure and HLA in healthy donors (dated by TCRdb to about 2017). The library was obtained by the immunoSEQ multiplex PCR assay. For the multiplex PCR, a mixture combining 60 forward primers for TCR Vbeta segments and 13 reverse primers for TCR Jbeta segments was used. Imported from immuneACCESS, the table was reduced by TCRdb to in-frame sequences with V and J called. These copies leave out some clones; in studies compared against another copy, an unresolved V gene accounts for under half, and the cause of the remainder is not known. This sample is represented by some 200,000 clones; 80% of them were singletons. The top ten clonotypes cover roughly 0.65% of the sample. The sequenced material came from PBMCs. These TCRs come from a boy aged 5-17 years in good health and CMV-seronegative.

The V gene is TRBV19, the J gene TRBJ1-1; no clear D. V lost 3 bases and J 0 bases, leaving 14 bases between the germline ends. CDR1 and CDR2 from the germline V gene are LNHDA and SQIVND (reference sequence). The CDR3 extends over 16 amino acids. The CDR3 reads CASSISPSDMNTEAFF. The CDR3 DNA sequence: TGTGCCAGTAGTATTTCCCCGAGCGATATGAACACTGAAGCTTTCTTT.

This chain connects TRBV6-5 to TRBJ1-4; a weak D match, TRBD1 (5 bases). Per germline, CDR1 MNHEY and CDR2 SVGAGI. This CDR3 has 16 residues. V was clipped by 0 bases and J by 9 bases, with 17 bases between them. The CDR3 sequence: CASSYSTGLGRKKLFF. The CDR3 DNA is TGTGCCAGCAGTTACTCGACCGGGCTGGGGCGGAAAAAACTGTTTTTT.

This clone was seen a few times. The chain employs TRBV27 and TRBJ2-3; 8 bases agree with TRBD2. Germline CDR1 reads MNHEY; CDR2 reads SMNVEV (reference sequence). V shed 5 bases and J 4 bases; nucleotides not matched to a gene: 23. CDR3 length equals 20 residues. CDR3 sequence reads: CASSQPSEYGAGGGADTQYF. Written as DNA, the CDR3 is TGTGCCAGCAGTCAACCGAGCGAATATGGGGCGGGAGGAGGCGCAGATACGCAGTATTTT.

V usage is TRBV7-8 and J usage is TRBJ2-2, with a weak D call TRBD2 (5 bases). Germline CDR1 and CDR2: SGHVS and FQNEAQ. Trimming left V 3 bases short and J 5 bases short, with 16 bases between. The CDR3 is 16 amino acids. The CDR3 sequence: CASSFLGGSVTGELFF. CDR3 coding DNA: TGTGCCAGCAGCTTTTTGGGCGGGTCGGTTACCGGGGAGCTGTTTTTT. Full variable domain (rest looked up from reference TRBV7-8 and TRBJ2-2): GAGVSQSPRYKVAKRGQDVALRCDPISGHVSLFWYQQALGQGPEFLTYFQNEAQLDKSGLPSDRFFAERPEGSVSTLKIQRTQQEDSAVYLCASSFLGGSVTGELFFGEGSRLTVL.

In nucleotides, the CDR3 is TGTGCCAGCAGCCCCTCCTCGGGGACAGGGGAGTATGGCTACACCTTC. This codes for CASSPSSGTGEYGYTF. The chain has TRBV27 and TRBJ1-2; 10 nucleotides align to TRBD1. The V gene end was trimmed by 6 bases and the J gene end by 5 bases; junction bases not matched to a gene: 12. Germline V gives CDR1 MNHEY, CDR2 SMNVEV (reference sequence). CDR3 size: 16 residues.

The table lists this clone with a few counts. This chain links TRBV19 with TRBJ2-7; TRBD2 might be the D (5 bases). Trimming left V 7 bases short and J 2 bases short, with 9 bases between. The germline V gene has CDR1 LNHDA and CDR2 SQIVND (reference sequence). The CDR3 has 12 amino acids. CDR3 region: CASTHGAYEQYF. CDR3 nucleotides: TGTGCCAGTACGCACGGGGCCTACGAGCAGTACTTC.

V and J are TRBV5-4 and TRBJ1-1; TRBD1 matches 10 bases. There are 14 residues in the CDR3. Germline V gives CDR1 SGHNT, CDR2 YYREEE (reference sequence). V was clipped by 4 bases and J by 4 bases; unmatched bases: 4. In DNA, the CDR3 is TGTGCCAGCAGCCTCCGACAGGGGGCCACTGAAGCTTTCTTT. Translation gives CASSLRQGATEAFF.

The DNA of the CDR3 is TGTGCCAGTAGTATCCTGCGGTATAGCAATCAGCCCCAGCATTTT. Protein product: CASSILRYSNQPQHF. This chain connects TRBV19 to TRBJ1-5; D remains ambiguous. The ends were cut back, 3 bases at V and 0 bases at J, with 9 bases in the middle. CDR3 size: 15 residues. Germline CDR1 is LNHDA and CDR2 is SQIVND (reference sequence).

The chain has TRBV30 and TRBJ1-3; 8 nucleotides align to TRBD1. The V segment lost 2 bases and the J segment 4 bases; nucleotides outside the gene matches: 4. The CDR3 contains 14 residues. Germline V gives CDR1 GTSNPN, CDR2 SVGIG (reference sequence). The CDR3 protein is CAWSQGARGNTIYF. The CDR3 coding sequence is TGTGCCTGGAGTCAGGGGGCGAGGGGAAACACCATATATTTT. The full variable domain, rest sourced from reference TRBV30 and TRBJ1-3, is SQTIHQWPATLVQPVGSPLSLECTVEGTSNPNLYWYRQAAGRGLQLLFYSVGIGQISSEVPQNLSASRPQDRQFILSSKKLLLSDSGFYLCAWSQGARGNTIYFGEGSWLTVV.

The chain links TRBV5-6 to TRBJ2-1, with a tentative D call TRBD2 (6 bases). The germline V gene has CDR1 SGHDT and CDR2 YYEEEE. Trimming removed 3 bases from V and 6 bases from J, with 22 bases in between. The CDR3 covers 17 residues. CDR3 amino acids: CASSYPLATRNFNEQFF. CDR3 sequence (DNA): TGTGCCAGCAGCTACCCCCTAGCGACCCGGAATTTCAATGAGCAGTTCTTC.

This CDR3 reads CASSLVRGSGNTIYF. CDR3 nucleotide sequence: TGTGCCAGCAGCTTAGTGCGGGGGTCTGGAAACACCATATATTTT. The chain employs TRBV11-2 and TRBJ1-3; TRBD1 is a possible D gene (5 bases). The germline V gene encodes CDR1 SGHAT and CDR2 FQNNGV. CDR3 length: 15 residues. Trimming pared 1 base from V and 1 base from J, leaving 8 bases between.

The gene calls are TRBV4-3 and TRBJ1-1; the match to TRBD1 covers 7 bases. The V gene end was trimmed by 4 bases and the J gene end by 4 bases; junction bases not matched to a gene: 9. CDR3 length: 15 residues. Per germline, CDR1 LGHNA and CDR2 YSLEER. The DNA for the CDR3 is TGCGCCAGCAGCCTCGAAGTTTCAGGGGGCACTGAAGCTTTCTTT. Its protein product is CASSLEVSGGTEAFF.

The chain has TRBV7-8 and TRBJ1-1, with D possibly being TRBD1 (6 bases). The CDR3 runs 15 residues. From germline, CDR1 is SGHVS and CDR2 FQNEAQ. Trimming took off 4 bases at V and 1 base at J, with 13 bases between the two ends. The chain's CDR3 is CASSSTGWGNTEAFF. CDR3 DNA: TGTGCCAGCAGCTCTACAGGGTGGGGGAACACTGAAGCTTTCTTT.

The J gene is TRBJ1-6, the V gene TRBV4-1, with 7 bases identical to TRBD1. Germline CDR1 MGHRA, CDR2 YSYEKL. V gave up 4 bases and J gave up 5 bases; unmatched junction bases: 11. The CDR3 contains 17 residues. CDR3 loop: CASSPLQQRGHNSPLHF. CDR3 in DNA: TGCGCCAGCAGCCCCCTACAGCAAAGGGGGCATAATTCACCCCTCCACTTT.

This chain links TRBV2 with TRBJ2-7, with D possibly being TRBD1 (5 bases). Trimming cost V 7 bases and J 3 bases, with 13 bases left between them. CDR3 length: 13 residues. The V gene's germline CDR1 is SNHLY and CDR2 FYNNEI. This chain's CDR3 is CASMLVTVYEQYF. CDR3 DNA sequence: TGTGCCAGCATGTTGGTGACAGTCTACGAGCAGTACTTC.

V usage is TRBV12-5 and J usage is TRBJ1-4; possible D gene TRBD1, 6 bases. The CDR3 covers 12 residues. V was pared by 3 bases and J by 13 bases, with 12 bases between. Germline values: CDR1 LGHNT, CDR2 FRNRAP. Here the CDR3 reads CASGFSDSSLFF. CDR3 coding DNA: TGTGCTAGTGGTTTTTCGGACAGCTCACTGTTTTTT.

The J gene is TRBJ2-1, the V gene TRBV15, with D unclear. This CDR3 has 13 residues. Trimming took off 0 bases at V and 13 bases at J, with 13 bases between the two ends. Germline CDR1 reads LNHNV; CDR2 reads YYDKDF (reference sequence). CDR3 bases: TGTGCCACCAGCAGAGATGGGCGTTCCGGACAGTTCTTC. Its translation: CATSRDGRSGQFF.

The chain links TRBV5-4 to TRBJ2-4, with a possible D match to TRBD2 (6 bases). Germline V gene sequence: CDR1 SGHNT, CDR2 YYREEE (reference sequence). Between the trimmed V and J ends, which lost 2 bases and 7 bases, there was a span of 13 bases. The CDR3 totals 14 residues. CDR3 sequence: CASSLLKEGNIQYF. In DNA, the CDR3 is TGTGCCAGCAGCTTATTAAAGGAGGGGAACATTCAGTACTTC.

DNA for the CDR3: TGCGCCAGCAGCCTGCGGGGAGCAAGCTACGAGCAGTACTTC. This gives the protein CASSLRGASYEQYF. The genes are TRBV5-1 and TRBJ2-7, with D tentatively TRBD2 (6 bases). The V end was cut by 4 bases, the J end by 3 bases, with 14 bases between. The CDR3 contains 14 residues. The germline V gene has CDR1 SGHRS and CDR2 YFSETQ.

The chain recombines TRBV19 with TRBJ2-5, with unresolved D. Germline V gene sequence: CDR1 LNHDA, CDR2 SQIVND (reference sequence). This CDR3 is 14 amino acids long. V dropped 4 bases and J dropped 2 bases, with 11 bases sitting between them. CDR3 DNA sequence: TGTGCCAGTAGTAACAGACATGAACAAGAGACCCAGTACTTC. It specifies CASSNRHEQETQYF.

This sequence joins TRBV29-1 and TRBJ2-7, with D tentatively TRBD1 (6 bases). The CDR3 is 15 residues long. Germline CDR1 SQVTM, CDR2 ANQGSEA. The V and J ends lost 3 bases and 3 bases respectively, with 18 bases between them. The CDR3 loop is CSVEDVQGQIYEQYF. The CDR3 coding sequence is TGCAGCGTTGAGGACGTTCAGGGACAAATCTACGAGCAGTACTTC.

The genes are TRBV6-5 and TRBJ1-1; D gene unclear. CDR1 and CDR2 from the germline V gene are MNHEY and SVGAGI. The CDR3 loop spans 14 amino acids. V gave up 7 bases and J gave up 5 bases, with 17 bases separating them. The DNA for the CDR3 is TGTGCCAGCACCACGGGCGGGGTTGAAACTGAAGCTTTCTTT. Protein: CASTTGGVETEAFF.

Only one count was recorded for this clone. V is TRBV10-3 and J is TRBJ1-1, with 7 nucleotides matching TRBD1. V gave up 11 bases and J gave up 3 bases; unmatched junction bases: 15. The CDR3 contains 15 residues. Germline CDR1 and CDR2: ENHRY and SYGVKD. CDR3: CAHWEGGGGDTEAFF. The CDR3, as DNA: TGTGCCCATTGGGAAGGGGGCGGTGGTGACACTGAAGCTTTCTTT.

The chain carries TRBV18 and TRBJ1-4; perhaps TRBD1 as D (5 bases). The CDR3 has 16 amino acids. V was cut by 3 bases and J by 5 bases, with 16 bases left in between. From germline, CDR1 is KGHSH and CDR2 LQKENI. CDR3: CASSPPGGTENEKLFF. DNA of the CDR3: TGTGCCAGCTCACCGCCCGGCGGGACGGAGAATGAAAAACTGTTTTTT.

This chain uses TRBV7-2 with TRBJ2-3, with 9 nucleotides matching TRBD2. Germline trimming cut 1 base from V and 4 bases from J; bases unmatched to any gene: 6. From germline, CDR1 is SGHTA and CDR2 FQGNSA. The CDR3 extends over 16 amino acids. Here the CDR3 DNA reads TGTGCCAGCAGCTTAGTGGGTGCGGGAGGGTCAGATACGCAGTATTTT. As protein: CASSLVGAGGSDTQYF.

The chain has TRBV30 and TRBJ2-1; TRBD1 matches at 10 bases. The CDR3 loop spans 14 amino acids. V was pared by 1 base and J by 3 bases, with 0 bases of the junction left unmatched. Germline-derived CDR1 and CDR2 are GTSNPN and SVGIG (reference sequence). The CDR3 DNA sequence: TGTGCCTGGAGTGGGGACAGGGGCTACAATGAGCAGTTCTTC. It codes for CAWSGDRGYNEQFF.

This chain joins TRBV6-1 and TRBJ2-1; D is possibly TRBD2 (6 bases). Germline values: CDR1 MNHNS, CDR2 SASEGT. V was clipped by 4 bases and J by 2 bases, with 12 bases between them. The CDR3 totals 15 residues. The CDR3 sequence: CASSVPRETYNEQFF. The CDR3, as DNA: TGTGCCAGCAGTGTTCCACGGGAGACCTACAATGAGCAGTTCTTC.

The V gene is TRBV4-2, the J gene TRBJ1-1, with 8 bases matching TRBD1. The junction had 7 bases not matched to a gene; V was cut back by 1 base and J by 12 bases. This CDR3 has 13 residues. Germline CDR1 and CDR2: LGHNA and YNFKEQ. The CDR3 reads CASSQGDRGETFF. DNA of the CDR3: TGTGCCAGCAGCCAAGGCGACAGGGGAGAAACTTTCTTT.

CDR3 bases: TGTGCCAGCAGCTTGGGGCAGGGTAGGTCTCAGCCCCAGCATTTT. Encoded protein: CASSLGQGRSQPQHF. The chain uses TRBV5-6 and TRBJ1-5, with a possible D match to TRBD1 (5 bases). Germline CDR1 and CDR2: SGHDT and YYEEEE. Trimming removed 0 bases from V and 6 bases from J, with 13 bases in between. This CDR3 is 15 amino acids long.

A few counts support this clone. The CDR3 DNA reads TGTGCCAGCAGCAAACCGGGACAGGGACAAGAGACCCAGTACTTC. Translating it yields CASSKPGQGQETQYF. The chain uses TRBV21-1 and TRBJ2-5; TRBD1, the table's D call, lacks a check against the DNA. TRBV21-1 is tagged as a pseudogene. The CDR3 runs to 15 residues.